One and the same sample provided the 19 T cell receptor beta chains below, sequenced in a study of blood T cell repertoires in COVID-19. The method was immunoSEQ multiplex PCR; TCRdb's version includes in-frame clones alone and lacks a portion of them. The table includes about 58,000 clones, around 85% detected once. Sequenced sample: peripheral blood. These receptors were collected from an older woman with active COVID-19.

The chain joins TRBV10-3 to TRBJ1-2, with a possible D match to TRBD1 (5 bases). Germline-derived CDR1 and CDR2 are ENHRY and SYGVKD. The CDR3 contains 12 residues. V lost 8 bases, J lost 5 bases, and 12 bases lay in between. CDR3 coding DNA: TGTGCCATCGCGGGACCGGATTATGGCTACACCTTC. Its protein product is CAIAGPDYGYTF.

The V call is TRBV7-2, the J call TRBJ1-1; 7 bases map to TRBD1. CDR1 and CDR2 (germline): SGHTA, FQGNSA. J gave up 6 bases and V 5 bases, and 9 bases lay outside the gene matches. The CDR3 is made up of 14 amino acids. The CDR3 loop is CASSAQTGKAEAFF. The CDR3 coding sequence is TGTGCCAGCAGCGCCCAGACAGGGAAGGCTGAAGCTTTCTTT.

The chain combines TRBV11-3 with TRBJ1-1; 8 bases match TRBD1. This CDR3 is built from 14 residues. Germline values: CDR1 SGHNT, CDR2 YENEEA. J gave up 5 bases and V 5 bases, and 7 bases lay outside the gene matches. The CDR3 reads CASSPGTGGTEAFF. The CDR3 DNA sequence: TGTGCCAGCAGCCCCGGGACAGGTGGGACTGAAGCTTTCTTT.

The rearrangement joins TRBV28 to TRBJ1-4, with 8 positions matching TRBD1. Per the germline V gene, CDR1 is MDHEN and CDR2 is SYDVKM. The CDR3 runs 14 residues. J lost 5 bases, V lost 3 bases, and 2 bases had no gene match. DNA of the CDR3: TGTGCCAGCAGTTTCAGGGGGCGAAATGAAAAACTGTTTTTT. Translated, it gives CASSFRGRNEKLFF.

V gene TRBV3-1 (or the pseudogene TRBV3-2) combines with J gene TRBJ2-5; D is ambiguous. The V and J ends lost 5 bases and 5 bases respectively, with 6 bases between them. Germline V CDR1 and CDR2: LGHDT, YNNKEL (reference sequence). The CDR3 spans 11 residues. CDR3: CASSEWETQYF. The CDR3 DNA follows: TGTGCCAGCAGCGAGTGGGAGACCCAGTACTTC.

The chain carries TRBV6-1 and TRBJ1-2; TRBD1 agrees at 7 bases. Losses at the gene ends were 1 base for V and 4 bases for J; bases not matched to a gene: 6. The CDR3 is made up of 15 amino acids. The V gene's germline CDR1 is MNHNS and CDR2 SASEGT. The DNA of the CDR3 is TGTGCCAGCAGTGAAGAGGAGGCAGGGGGCTATGGCTACACCTTC. This encodes CASSEEEAGGYGYTF.

J is TRBJ2-7 and V is TRBV6-5, with 8 nucleotides matching TRBD1. V lost 10 bases to trimming and J lost 2 bases; unmatched junction nucleotides: 10. The germline V gene has CDR1 MNHEY and CDR2 SVGAGI. This CDR3 comprises 14 residues. CDR3 DNA sequence: TGTGCCACCTTCCGGGACAGGCCCACCTACGAGCAGTACTTC. Encoded protein: CATFRDRPTYEQYF.

V gene TRBV2 combines with J gene TRBJ2-1, with D perhaps matching TRBD2 (5 bases). V lost 6 bases and J 6 bases, leaving 18 bases between the germline ends. The CDR3 is 15 amino acids. Germline lookup yields CDR1 SNHLY and CDR2 FYNNEI. CDR3 region: CASRRESTALNEQFF. CDR3 DNA sequence: TGTGCCAGCAGAAGGGAGAGTACGGCCCTCAATGAGCAGTTCTTC.

This chain links TRBV5-1 with TRBJ1-4; D may be TRBD1 (5 bases). Germline CDR1 is SGHRS and CDR2 is YFSETQ. V was pared by 0 bases and J by 7 bases, with 13 bases between. The length of the CDR3 is 15 residues. This CDR3 is CASSLVEGRGEKLFF. DNA of the CDR3: TGCGCCAGCAGCTTGGTTGAAGGGAGGGGTGAAAAACTGTTTTTT.

V and J are TRBV4-2 and TRBJ2-5; no reliable D call. From germline, CDR1 is LGHNA and CDR2 YNFKEQ. This CDR3 has 14 amino acids. V was pared by 0 bases and J by 4 bases, with 9 bases between. The CDR3 DNA reads as TGTGCCAGCAGCCAAGAAAGTAGCAGAGAGACCCAGTACTTC. This encodes CASSQESSRETQYF.

The chain combines TRBV28 with TRBJ2-4; a possible D gene is TRBD1 (5 bases). CDR1 is MDHEN and CDR2 is SYDVKM in the germline V gene. V lost 2 bases to trimming and J lost 2 bases, with 10 bases between them. The CDR3 spans 15 residues. CDR3 sequence (DNA): TGTGCCAGCAGTTTACAGGGTAAAACCAAAAACATTCAGTACTTC. Protein: CASSLQGKTKNIQYF.

J is TRBJ1-1 and V is TRBV28; D is undetermined. The CDR3 spans 15 residues. Trimming cost V 5 bases and J 5 bases, with 18 bases left between them. In germline, CDR1 is MDHEN, CDR2 SYDVKM. DNA of the CDR3: TGTGCCAGCAGTCTCAATCTTGACTCGGGAACTGAAGCTTTCTTT. Protein sequence: CASSLNLDSGTEAFF. The full variable domain, its missing parts supplied by reference TRBV28 and TRBJ1-1, is DVKVTQSSRYLVKRTGEKVFLECVQDMDHENMFWYRQDPGLGLRLIYFSYDVKMKEKGDIPEGYSVSREKKERFSLILESASTNQTSMYLCASSLNLDSGTEAFFGQGTRLTVV.

The chain uses TRBV5-1 and TRBJ1-1; tentative D call: TRBD1 (6 bases). The ends were cut back, 0 bases at V and 4 bases at J, with 10 bases in the middle. Looked up from germline, CDR1 is SGHRS and CDR2 is YFSETQ. This CDR3 region has 14 residues. In nucleotides, the CDR3 is TGCGCCAGCAGCTTGGTCGGGGGGCCCACTGAAGCTTTCTTT. Translation gives CASSLVGGPTEAFF.

The chain recombines TRBV19 with TRBJ2-5, with 7 bases aligning to TRBD2. The V segment lost 4 bases and the J segment 1 base; nucleotides outside the gene matches: 12. This CDR3 has 17 amino acids. Germline values: CDR1 LNHDA, CDR2 SQIVND (reference sequence). CDR3 sequence reads: CASSKNQRGGIQETQYF. CDR3 sequence (DNA): TGTGCCAGTAGTAAAAATCAGCGGGGAGGAATCCAAGAGACCCAGTACTTC. Complete variable domain (other parts from reference TRBV19 and TRBJ2-5): DGGITQSPKYLFRKEGQNVTLSCEQNLNHDAMYWYRQDPGQGLRLIYYSQIVNDFQKGDIAEGYSVSREKKESFPLTVTSAQKNPTAFYLCASSKNQRGGIQETQYFGPGTRLLVL.

CDR3 residues: CASSSQVQYTEAFF. DNA of the CDR3: TGTGCCAGCAGCTCACAGGTCCAGTACACTGAAGCTTTCTTT. The genes are TRBV5-5 and TRBJ1-1; D might be TRBD1 (5 bases). Trimming left V 3 bases short and J 3 bases short, with 12 bases between. Germline CDR1 and CDR2: SGHKS and YYEKEE (reference sequence). This CDR3 has 14 residues.

As regards this clone: The identical CDR3 is also encoded by other nucleotide sequences in the sample. V is TRBV5-1 and J is TRBJ1-4; possible D gene TRBD1, 5 bases. CDR1 is SGHRS, CDR2 YFSETQ, per germline. This CDR3 is 13 amino acids long. Trimming removed 1 base at V and 8 bases at J, with 9 bases between. DNA of the CDR3: TGCGCCAGCAGCTTGCAGGGAGGAGAAAAACTGTTTTTT. This translates into CASSLQGGEKLFF.

The J gene is TRBJ2-1, the V gene TRBV7-6, with TRBD2 identical over 9 bases. The V segment lost 5 bases and the J segment 10 bases; nucleotides outside the gene matches: 12. Germline V CDR1 and CDR2: SGHVS, FNYEAQ. CDR3 length equals 15 residues. This chain's CDR3 is CASSPVAGAPWEQFF. The DNA of the CDR3 is TGTGCCAGCAGCCCCGTAGCGGGAGCGCCGTGGGAGCAGTTCTTC.

The CDR3 region is CASSYTGLDPFF. DNA of the CDR3: TGTGCCAGCAGCTACACAGGGCTAGATCCGTTTTTT. The chain joins TRBV28 to TRBJ2-2, with D possibly being TRBD1 (6 bases). Germline CDR1 reads MDHEN; CDR2 reads SYDVKM. The V gene lost 6 bases and the J gene lost 16 bases, with 18 bases spanning the gap. This CDR3 is 12 amino acids long. Variable domain in full (rest from reference TRBV28 and TRBJ2-2): DVKVTQSSRYLVKRTGEKVFLECVQDMDHENMFWYRQDPGLGLRLIYFSYDVKMKEKGDIPEGYSVSREKKERFSLILESASTNQTSMYLCASSYTGLDPFFGEGSRLTVL.

The J gene is TRBJ2-2, the V gene TRBV9, with D possibly being TRBD2 (5 bases). Trimming shortened V by 2 bases and J by 6 bases, and 11 bases separated the two germline ends. The CDR3 is 14 residues long. Germline lookup yields CDR1 SGDLS and CDR2 YYNGEE. CDR3 sequence: CASSVPRVPGELFF. In DNA, the CDR3 is TGTGCCAGCAGCGTCCCGAGGGTCCCCGGGGAGCTGTTTTTT.